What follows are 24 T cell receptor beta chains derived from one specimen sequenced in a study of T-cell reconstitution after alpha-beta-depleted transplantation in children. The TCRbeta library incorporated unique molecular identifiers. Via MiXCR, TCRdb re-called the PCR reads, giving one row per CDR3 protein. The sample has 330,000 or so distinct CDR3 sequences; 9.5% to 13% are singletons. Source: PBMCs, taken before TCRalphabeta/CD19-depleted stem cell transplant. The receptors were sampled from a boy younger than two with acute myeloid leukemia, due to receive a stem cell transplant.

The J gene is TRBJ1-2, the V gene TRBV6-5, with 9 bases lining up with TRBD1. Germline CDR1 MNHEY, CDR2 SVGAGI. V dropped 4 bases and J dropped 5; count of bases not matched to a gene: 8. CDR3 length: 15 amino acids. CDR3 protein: CASSFGDRDSYGYTF. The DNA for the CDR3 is TGTGCCAGCAGTTTTGGGGACAGGGATTCATATGGCTACACCTTC.

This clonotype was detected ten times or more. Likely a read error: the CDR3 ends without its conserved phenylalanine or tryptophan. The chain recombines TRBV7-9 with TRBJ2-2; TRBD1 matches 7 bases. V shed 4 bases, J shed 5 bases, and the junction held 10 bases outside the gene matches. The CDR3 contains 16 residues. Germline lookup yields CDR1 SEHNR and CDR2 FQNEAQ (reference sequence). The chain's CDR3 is CASSYSGTAVTGELFL. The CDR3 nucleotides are TGTGCCAGCAGCTACTCCGGGACAGCAGTGACCGGGGAGCTGTTTCTT.

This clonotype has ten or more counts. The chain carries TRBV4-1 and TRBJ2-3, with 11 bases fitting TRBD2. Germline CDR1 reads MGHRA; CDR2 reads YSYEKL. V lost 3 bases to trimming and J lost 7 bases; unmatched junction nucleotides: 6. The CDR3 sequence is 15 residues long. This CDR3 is CASSHLAGGLNTQYF. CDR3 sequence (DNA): TGCGCCAGCAGCCATTTAGCGGGGGGGCTCAATACGCAGTATTTT.

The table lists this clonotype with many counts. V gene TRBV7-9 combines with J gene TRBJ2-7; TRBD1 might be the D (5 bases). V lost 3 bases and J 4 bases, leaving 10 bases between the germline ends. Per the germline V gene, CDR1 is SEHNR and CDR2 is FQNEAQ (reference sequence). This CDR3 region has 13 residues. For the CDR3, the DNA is TGTGCCAGCAGCTTGGACAAGCCGTACGAGCAGTACTTC. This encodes CASSLDKPYEQYF. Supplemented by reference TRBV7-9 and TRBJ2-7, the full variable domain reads DTGVSQNPRHKITKRGQNVTFRCDPISEHNRLYWYRQTLGQGPEFLTYFQNEAQLEKSRLLSDRFSAERPKGSFSTLEIQRTEQGDSAMYLCASSLDKPYEQYFGPGTRLTVT.

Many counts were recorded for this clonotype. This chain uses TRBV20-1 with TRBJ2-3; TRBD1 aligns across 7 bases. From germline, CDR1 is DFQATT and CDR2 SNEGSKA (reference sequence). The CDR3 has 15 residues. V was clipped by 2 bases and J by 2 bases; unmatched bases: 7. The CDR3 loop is CSARSPRGSTDTQYF. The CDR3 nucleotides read TGCAGTGCTAGAAGCCCCAGGGGGTCCACAGATACGCAGTATTTT.

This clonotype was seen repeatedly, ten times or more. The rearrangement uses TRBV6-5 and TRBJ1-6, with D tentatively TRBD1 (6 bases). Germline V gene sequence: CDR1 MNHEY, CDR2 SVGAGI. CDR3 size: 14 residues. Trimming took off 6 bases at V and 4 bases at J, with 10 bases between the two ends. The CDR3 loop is CASSQTGYNSPLHF. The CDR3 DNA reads TGTGCCAGCAGCCAGACAGGATATAATTCACCCCTCCACTTT.

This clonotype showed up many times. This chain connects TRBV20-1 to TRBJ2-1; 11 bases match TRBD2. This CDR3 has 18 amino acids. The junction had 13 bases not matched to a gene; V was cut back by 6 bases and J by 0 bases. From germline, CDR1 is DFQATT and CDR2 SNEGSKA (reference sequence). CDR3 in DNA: TGCAGTGCGGGAGGGACTAGCGGTCTCCTTTACTCCTACAATGAGCAGTTCTTC. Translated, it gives CSAGGTSGLLYSYNEQFF.

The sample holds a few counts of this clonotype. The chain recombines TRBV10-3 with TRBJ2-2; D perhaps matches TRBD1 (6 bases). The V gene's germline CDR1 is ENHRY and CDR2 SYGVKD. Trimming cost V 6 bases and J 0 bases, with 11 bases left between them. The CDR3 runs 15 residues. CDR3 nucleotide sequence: TGTGCCATCAGCGAACAGGGCTCGAACACCGGGGAGCTGTTTTTT. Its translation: CAISEQGSNTGELFF.

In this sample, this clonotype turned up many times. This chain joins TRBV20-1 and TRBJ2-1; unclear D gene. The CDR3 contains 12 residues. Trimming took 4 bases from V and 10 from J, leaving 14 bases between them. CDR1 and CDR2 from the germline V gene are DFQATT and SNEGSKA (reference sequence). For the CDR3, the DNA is TGCAGTGCTATTGTGCGTCGGGCGGAGCAGTTCTTC. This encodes CSAIVRRAEQFF.

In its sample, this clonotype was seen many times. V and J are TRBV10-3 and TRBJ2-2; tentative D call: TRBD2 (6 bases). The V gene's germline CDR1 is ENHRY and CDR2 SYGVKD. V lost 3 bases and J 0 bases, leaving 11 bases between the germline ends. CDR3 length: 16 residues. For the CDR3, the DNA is TGTGCCATCAGTGATGGCATAGCGGCGAACACCGGGGAGCTGTTTTTT. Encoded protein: CAISDGIAANTGELFF.

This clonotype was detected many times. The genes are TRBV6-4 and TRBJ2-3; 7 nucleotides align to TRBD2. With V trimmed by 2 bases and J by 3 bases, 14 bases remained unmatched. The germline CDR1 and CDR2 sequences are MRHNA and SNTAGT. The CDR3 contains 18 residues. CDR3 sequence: CASSDVPPGGSGTDTQYF. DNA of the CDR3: TGTGCCAGCAGTGACGTCCCACCGGGGGGATCGGGTACAGATACGCAGTATTTT.

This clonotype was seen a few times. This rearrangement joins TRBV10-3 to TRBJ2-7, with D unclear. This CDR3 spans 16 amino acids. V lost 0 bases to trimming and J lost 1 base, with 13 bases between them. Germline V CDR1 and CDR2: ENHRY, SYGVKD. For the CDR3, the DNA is TGTGCCATCAGTGAGTCCCCCTACCCCAATTCCTACGAGCAGTACTTC. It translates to CAISESPYPNSYEQYF.

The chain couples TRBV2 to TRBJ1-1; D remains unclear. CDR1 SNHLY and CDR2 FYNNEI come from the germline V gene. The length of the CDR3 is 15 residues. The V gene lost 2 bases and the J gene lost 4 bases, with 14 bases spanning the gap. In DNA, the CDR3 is TGTGCCAGCAGTGAATTTTATGGGCGAACCACTGAAGCTTTCTTT. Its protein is CASSEFYGRTTEAFF.

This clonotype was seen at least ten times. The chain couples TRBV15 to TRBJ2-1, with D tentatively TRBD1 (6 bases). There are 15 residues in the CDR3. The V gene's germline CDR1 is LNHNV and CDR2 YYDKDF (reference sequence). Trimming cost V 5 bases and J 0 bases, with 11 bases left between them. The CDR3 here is CATSPTGSSYNEQFF. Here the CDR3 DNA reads TGTGCCACCAGCCCTACAGGGAGCTCCTACAATGAGCAGTTCTTC.

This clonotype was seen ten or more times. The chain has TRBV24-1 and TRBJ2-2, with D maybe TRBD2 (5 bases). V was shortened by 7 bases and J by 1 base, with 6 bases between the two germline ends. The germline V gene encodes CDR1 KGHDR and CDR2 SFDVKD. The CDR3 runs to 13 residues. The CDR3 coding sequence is TGTGCCACCAGGGCGGGGAACACCGGGGAGCTGTTTTTT. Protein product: CATRAGNTGELFF.

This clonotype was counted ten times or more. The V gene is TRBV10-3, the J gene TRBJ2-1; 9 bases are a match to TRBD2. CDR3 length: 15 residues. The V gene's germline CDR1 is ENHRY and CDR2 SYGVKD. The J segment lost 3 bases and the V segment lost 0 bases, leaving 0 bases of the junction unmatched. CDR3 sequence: CAISESTSGYNEQFF. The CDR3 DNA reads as TGTGCCATCAGTGAGTCGACTAGCGGCTACAATGAGCAGTTCTTC.

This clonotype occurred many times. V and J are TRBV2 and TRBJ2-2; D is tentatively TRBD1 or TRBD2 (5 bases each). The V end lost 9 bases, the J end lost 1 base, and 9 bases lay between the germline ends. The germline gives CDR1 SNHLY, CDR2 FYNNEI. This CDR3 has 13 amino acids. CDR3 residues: CASEGRNTGELFF. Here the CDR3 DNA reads TGTGCCAGTGAGGGGCGGAACACCGGGGAGCTGTTTTTT.

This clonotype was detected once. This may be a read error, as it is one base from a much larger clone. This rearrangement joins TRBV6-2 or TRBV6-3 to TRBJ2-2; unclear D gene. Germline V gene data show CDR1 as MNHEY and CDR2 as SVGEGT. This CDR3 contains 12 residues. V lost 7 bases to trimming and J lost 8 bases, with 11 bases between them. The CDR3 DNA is TGTGCCAGCAACCGCCTGGGTGGGGAGCTGTTTTTT. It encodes CASNRLGGELFF.

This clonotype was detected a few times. The chain's CDR3 is CASSQDLEGETQYF. The CDR3 DNA reads as TGTGCCAGCAGCCAAGATCTGGAGGGAGAGACCCAGTACTTC. The chain couples TRBV4-2 to TRBJ2-5; possibly TRBD2 for D (6 bases). V was pared by 0 bases and J by 4 bases, with 9 bases between. The CDR3 totals 14 residues. CDR1 and CDR2 from the germline V gene are LGHNA and YNFKEQ.

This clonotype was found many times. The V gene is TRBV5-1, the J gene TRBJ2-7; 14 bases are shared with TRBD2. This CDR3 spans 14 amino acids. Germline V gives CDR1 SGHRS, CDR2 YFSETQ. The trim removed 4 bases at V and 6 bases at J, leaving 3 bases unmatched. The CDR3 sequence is CASSAGLAGAEQYF. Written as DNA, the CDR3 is TGCGCCAGCAGCGCGGGACTAGCGGGGGCCGAGCAGTACTTC.

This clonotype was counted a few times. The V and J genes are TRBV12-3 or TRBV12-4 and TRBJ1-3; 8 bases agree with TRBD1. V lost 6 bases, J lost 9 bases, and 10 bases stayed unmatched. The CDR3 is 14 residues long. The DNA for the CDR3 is TGTGCCAGCAGGGACCAGGGGGCGCGAGTCACCATATATTTT. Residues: CASRDQGARVTIYF.

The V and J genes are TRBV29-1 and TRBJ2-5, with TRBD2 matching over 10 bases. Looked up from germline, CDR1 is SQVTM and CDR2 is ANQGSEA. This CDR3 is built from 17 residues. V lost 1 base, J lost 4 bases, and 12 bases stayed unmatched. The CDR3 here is CSVEALAGVGTSETQYF. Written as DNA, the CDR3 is TGCAGCGTTGAAGCCCTAGCGGGAGTTGGAACGTCAGAGACCCAGTACTTC.

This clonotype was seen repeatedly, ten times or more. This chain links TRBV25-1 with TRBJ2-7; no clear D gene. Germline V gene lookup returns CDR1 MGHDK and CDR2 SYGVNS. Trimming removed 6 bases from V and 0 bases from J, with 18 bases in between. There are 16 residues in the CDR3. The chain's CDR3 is CASSLNSHIYSYEQYF. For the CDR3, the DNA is TGTGCCAGCAGCTTAAACAGCCATATTTACTCCTACGAGCAGTACTTC.

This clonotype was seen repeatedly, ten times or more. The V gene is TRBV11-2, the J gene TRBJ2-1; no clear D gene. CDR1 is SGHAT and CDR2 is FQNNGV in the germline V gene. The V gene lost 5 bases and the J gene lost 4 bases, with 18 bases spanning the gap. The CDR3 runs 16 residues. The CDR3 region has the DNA TGTGCCAGCAGCGCATCCCGGGCTCGCCCGTACAATGAGCAGTTCTTC. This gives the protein CASSASRARPYNEQFF.